The entry below describes one T cell receptor (beta chain). Combining a sample-barcoded 5' primer with a J-beta primer mix, a second PCR ran for about 7 to 11 cycles. Carrying 12 random nucleotides, a template-switch adaptor labeled each individual cDNA molecule. TCRdb re-called the 5' RACE reads through MiXCR, storing one row per CDR3 protein. The table lists about 1,500,000 distinct CDR3 sequences, roughly 27% of them singletons. This entry comes from a study of blood T cells in healthy people across ages. Russia was home to the donors, healthy Caucasian individuals aged roughly 6 to 95. This receptor was identified in a woman aged 30 to 39 in good health. The sequenced material came from blood.

The CDR3, as DNA: TGTGCCAGCATTGCCACGGGACGCACTGAAGCTTTCTTT. Translating gives CASIATGRTEAFF. V is TRBV2 and J is TRBJ1-1; TRBD1 might be the D (5 bases). The CDR3 has 13 amino acids. From germline, CDR1 is SNHLY and CDR2 FYNNEI. Trimming took 7 bases from V and 4 from J, leaving 13 bases between them.